The T cell receptor (beta chain) under discussion was sequenced for a study of Ad26.COV2.S vaccination and SARS-CoV-2 variants. The assay was immunoSEQ multiplex PCR, and TCRdb's table has in-frame clones only and misses some. The table includes about 680,000 clones, about 89% detected once. Treatment here: roughly 18 received Ad26.COV2.S at low or high dose, single or two shots; roughly 5 received placebo; per-sample allocation not given. Sampling was done on day 63 after the first vaccine or placebo injection. V dropped 5 bases and J dropped 7; count of bases not matched to a gene: 7. Germline-derived CDR1 and CDR2 are SGHTA and FQGNSA. CDR3 length: 14 amino acids.

The material sequenced was peripheral blood, taken in a trial of Ad26.COV2.S vaccine versus placebo. The chain couples TRBV7-2 to TRBJ2-7; TRBD1 aligns across 11 bases. This sequence was found in a person between 18 and 65 years old who received the Ad26.COV2.S COVID-19 vaccine or a placebo. DNA for the CDR3: TGTGCCAGCAGCCTTGGACAGGGGGCAGGTGAGCAGTACTTC. It specifies CASSLGQGAGEQYF.